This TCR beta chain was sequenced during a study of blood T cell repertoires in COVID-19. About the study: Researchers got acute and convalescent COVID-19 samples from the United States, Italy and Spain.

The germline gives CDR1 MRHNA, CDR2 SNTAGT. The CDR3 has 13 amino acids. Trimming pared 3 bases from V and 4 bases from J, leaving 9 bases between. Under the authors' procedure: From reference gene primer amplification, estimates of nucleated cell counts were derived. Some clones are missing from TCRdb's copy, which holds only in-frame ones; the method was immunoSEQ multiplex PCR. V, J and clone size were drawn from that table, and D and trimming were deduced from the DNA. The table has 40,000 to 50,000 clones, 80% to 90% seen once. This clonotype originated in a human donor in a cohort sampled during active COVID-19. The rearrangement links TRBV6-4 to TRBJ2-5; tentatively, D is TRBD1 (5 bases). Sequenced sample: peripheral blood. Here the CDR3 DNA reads TGTGCCAGCAGTGAAGTAAGGGGAGAGACCCAGTACTTC. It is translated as CASSEVRGETQYF.